Shown below are 2 T cell receptor beta chains from a single sample sequenced in a study of T cell responses to AZD1222 COVID-19 vaccine. The repertoire was sequenced with immunoSEQ multiplex PCR; TCRdb's copy has only in-frame clones and lacks some. Of about 150,000 clones in the sample, around nine tenths were seen once. The material was peripheral blood, obtained on day 0 of AZD1222 vaccination. These receptors were taken from an adult in good health.

This clone was counted between two and nine times. The chain couples TRBV7-2 to TRBJ1-4; the D is unclear. CDR1 and CDR2 (germline): SGHTA, FQGNSA. The CDR3 spans 14 residues. Trimming removed 1 base at V and 7 bases at J, with 10 bases between. The CDR3 DNA follows: TGTGCCAGCAGCTTAGATGTATCAGTTGAAAAACTGTTTTTT. As protein: CASSLDVSVEKLFF.

This chain uses TRBV11-2 with TRBJ1-4; no definite D call. This CDR3 has 14 amino acids. Between the trimmed V and J ends, which lost 1 base and 7 bases, there was a span of 10 bases. Germline CDR1 reads SGHAT; CDR2 reads FQNNGV. CDR3 loop: CASSLAAGGEKLFF. The DNA for the CDR3 is TGTGCCAGCAGCTTAGCGGCGGGAGGTGAAAAACTGTTTTTT.